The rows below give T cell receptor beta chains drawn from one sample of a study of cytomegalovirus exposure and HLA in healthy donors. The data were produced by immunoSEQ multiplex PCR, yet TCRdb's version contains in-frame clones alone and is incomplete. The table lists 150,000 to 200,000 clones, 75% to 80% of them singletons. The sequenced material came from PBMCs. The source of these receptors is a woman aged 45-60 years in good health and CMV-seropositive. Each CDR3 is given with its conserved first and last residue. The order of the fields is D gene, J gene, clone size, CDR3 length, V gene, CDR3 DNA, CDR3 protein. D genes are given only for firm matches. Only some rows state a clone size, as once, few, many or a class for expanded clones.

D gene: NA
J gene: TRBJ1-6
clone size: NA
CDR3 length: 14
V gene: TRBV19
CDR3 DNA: TGTGCCAGTAGGGGGAGCTCCTATAATTCACCCCTCCACTTT
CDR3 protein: CASRGSSYNSPLHF

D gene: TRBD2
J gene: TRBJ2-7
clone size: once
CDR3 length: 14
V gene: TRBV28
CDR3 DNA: TGTGCCAGCAGTTTCCTAGCGGAGACCTACGAGCAGTACTTC
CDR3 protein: CASSFLAETYEQYF

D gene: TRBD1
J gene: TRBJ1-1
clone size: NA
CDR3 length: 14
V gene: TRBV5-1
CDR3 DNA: TGCGCCAGCAGCTCGCAGGGGGCCCGGGCTGAAGCTTTCTTT
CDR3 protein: CASSSQGARAEAFF

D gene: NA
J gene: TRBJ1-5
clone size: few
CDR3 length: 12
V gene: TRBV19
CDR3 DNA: TGTGCCAGTCAGGGGCGCAATCAGCCCCAGCATTTT
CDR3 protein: CASQGRNQPQHF

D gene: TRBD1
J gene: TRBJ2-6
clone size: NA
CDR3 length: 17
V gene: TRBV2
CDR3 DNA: TGTGCCACCACCTTACAGGGGGCTATCTCTGGGGCCAACGTCCTGACTTTC
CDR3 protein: CATTLQGAISGANVLTF

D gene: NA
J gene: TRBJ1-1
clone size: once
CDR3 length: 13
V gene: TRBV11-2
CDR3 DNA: TGTGCCAGCAGCTTACAGGGTCGCACTGAAGCTTTCTTT
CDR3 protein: CASSLQGRTEAFF

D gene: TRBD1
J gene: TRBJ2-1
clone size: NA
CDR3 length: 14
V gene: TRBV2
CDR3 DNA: TGTGCCAGCAGAGGACAGGGTTCCTACAATGAGCAGTTCTTC
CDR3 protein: CASRGQGSYNEQFF

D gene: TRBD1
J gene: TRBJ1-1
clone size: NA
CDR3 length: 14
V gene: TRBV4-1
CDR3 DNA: TGCGCCAGCAGCCACGTACAGGGGGACACTGAAGCTTTCTTT
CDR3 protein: CASSHVQGDTEAFF

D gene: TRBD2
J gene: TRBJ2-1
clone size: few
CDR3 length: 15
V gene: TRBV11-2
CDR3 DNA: TGTGCCAGCAGCTTAGGGGCGGGGGTGTACAATGAGCAGTTCTTC
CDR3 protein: CASSLGAGVYNEQFF

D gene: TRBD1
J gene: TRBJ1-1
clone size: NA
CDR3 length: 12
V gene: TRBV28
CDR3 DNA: TGTGCCAGCAGAATCAGGACAGGGCAAGCTTTCTTT
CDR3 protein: CASRIRTGQAFF

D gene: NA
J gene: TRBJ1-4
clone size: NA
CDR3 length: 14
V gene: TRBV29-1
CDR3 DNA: TGCAGCGTTGAATTCAGACTTAGAGGGGAAAAACTGTTTTTT
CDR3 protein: CSVEFRLRGEKLFF

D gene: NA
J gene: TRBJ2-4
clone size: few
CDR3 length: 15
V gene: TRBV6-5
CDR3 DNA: TGTGCCAGCAGCCGGCCCGGGGGGCCTAAAAACATTCAGTACTTC
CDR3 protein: CASSRPGGPKNIQYF

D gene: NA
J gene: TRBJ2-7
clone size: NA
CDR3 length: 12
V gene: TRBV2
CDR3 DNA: TGTGCCAGCAGTGAGGCAGTTGGCGAGCAGTACTTC
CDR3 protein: CASSEAVGEQYF

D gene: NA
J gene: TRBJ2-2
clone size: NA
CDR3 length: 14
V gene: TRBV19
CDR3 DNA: TGTGCCAGTACTGCCCAGGCCAACACCGGGGAGCTGTTTTTT
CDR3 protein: CASTAQANTGELFF

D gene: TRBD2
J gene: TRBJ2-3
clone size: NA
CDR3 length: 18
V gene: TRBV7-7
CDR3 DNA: TGTGCTAGCAGCTTAGGGACTAGCGGGGATACCCGCACAGATACGCAGTATTTT
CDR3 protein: CASSLGTSGDTRTDTQYF

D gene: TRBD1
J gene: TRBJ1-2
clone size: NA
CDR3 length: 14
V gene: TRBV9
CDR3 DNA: TGTGCCAGCAGCCCAAATCCGACAGGGCGTGGCTACACCTTC
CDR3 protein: CASSPNPTGRGYTF

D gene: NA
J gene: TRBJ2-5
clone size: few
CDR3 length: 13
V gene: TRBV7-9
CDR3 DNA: TGTGCCAGCAGCTTAGTAGAGATAGAGACCCAGTACTTC
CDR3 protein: CASSLVEIETQYF

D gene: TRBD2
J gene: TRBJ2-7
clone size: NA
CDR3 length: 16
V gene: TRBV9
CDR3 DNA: TGTGCCAGCAGCGTAGCGGGAGCGGGGGGGCCCTACGAGCAGTACTTC
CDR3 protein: CASSVAGAGGPYEQYF

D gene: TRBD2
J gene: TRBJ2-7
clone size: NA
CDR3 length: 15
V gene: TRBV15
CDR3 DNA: TGTGCCACCAGCAGAGGCCCTAGCGGAGCCTACGAGCAGTACTTC
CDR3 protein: CATSRGPSGAYEQYF

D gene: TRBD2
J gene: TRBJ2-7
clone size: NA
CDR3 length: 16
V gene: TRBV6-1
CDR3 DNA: TGTGCCAGCAGTGAGACGAGCGGGAGGGCGTCGTACGAGCAGTACTTC
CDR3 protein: CASSETSGRASYEQYF

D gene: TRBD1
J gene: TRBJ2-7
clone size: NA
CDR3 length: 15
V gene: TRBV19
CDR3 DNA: TGTGCCAGTAGTGCAACAGGGGGAAAATCCTACGAGCAGTACTTC
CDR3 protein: CASSATGGKSYEQYF

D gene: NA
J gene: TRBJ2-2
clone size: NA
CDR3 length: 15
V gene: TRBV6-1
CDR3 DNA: TGTGCCAGCAATCGACAGTTTACGAACACCGGGGAGCTGTTTTTT
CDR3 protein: CASNRQFTNTGELFF

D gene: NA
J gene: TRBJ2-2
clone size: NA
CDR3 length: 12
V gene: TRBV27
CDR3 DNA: TGTGCCAGCAAACAGAACACCGGGGAGCTGTTTTTT
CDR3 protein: CASKQNTGELFF

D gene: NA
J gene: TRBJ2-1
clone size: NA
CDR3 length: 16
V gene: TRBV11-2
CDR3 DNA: TGTGCCAGCAGCTTAGATCGACAGGTAGTTGACAATGAGCAGTTCTTC
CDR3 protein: CASSLDRQVVDNEQFF

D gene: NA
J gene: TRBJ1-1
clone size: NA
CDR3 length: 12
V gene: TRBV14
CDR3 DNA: TGTGCCAGCGGGCATCTGAACACTGAAGCTTTCTTT
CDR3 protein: CASGHLNTEAFF

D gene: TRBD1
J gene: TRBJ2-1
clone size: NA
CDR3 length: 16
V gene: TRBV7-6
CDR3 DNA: TGTGCCAGCAGCTTAGGAGGGACAGCCTACTACAATGAGCAGTTCTTC
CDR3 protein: CASSLGGTAYYNEQFF

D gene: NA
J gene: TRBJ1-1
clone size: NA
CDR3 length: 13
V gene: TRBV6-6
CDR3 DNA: TGTGCCAGCATCGGAGGGAGCGGCACTGAAGCTTTCTTT
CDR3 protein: CASIGGSGTEAFF

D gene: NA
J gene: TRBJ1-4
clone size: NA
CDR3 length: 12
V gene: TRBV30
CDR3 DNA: TGTGCCTGGAGGCGGGATGAAGAAAAACTGTTTTTT
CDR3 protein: CAWRRDEEKLFF

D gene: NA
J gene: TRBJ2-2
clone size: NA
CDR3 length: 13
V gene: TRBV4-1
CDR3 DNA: TGCGCCAGCAGCCAGCCTGCAGCCGGGGAGCTGTTTTTT
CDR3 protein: CASSQPAAGELFF

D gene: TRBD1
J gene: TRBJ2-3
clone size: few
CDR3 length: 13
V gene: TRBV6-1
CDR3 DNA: TGTGCCACCCGACAGGGGGCTGGGGATACGCAGTATTTT
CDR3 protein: CATRQGAGDTQYF

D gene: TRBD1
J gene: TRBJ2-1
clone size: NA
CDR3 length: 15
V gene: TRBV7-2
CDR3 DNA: TGTGCCAGCAGCAACCAGGGGGTCCGGCACAATGAGCAGTTCTTC
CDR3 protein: CASSNQGVRHNEQFF

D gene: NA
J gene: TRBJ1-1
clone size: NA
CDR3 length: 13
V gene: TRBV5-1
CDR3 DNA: TGCGCCAGCAGCAGGGGGTTCGGCACTGAAGCTTTCTTT
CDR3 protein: CASSRGFGTEAFF